This TCR beta chain was identified during a study of shared clonotypes between healthy human individuals. Study-wide results and caveats: Clonotype sharing among donors was thought likely to change with sequencing depth.

This CDR3 region has 14 residues. Trimming took off 5 bases at V and 4 bases at J, with 13 bases between the two ends. Germline V lookup: CDR1 MGHDK, CDR2 SYGVNS. This clone was counted a few times. The antigen is not known. Samples underwent the assay at deep level. The data were produced by immunoSEQ multiplex PCR, yet TCRdb's version contains in-frame clones alone and is incomplete. The sample consists of roughly 110,000 clones, around 73% of them appearing once. The donors were adults (healthy and HIV-negative) with no recent acute infections or vaccinations. This clonotype was obtained from a woman younger than 45 in good health. The sample consisted of memory CD8+ T cells sorted from blood. Indicated subset: CD45RO+ cells pooled with CCR7-negative TemRA cells. The chain is built from TRBV25-1 and TRBJ2-3; perhaps TRBD2 as D (6 bases). CDR3 region: CASSLSGGADTQYF. CDR3 nucleotide sequence: TGTGCCAGCAGTCTCTCCGGGGGAGCAGATACGCAGTATTTT.